This TCR beta chain derives from a study of response to subunit inactivated influenza vaccine. MiXCR, applied by TCRdb to the RT-PCR reads, yields one record per CDR3 protein. Here the sample spans some 550,000 distinct CDR3 sequences, under 30% being singletons. The ends lost 3 bases at V and 1 base at J; junction bases unmatched: 10. The CDR3 totals 17 residues. Looked up from germline, CDR1 is SQVTM and CDR2 is ANQGSEA. These data were likewise used in another study, on T cells expressing NK-cell markers. Per that study: Generation of TCR beta cDNA was performed by 5'RACE template switching incorporating UMIs. One of the eight sequenced donors was seronegative, whereas the other seven were HCMV-seropositive. Only alpha-beta TCR T cells were sorted in several experiments, using an anti-gamma-delta TCR antibody. The contribution of dominant NKG2C+ clonotypes to CD8+ T cells in several donors was 1.0-7.0%. HCMV specificity was not established for the expanded NKG2C+ T cell clones.

The sequencing used CD4+ T cells sorted from PBMCs, collected roughly 12 days after vaccination. The clonotype comes from a man aged 50 to 59 who received an inactivated influenza vaccine. The chain is built from TRBV29-1 and TRBJ2-3, with 10 positions matching TRBD2. In DNA, the CDR3 is TGCAGCGTTGATTTAGCGGGAGGCAGAAGTGGCACAGATACGCAGTATTTT. It is translated as CSVDLAGGRSGTDTQYF.